This TCR beta chain was retrieved from a study of STAT3 mutations in large granular lymphocyte leukemia (dated by TCRdb to about 2019). Study-level background: Canonical activating STAT3 mutations were detected in roughly half of the longitudinally sequenced T-LGLL patients. Over half of the T-LGLL patients were given one or more immunosuppressive therapy regimens, and more than 30% of those treated had a hematologic response. To reconstruct clonal hierarchy and dynamics, serial deep sequencing of TCRbeta CDR3 and STAT3 was performed in patients with T-cell large granular lymphocyte leukemia. Some 17 representative T-LGLL cases were selected from an initial cohort of 200 to 250 LGL patients for longitudinal TCRbeta and STAT3 sequencing. As controls within the study, two patients with natural killer LGL leukemia were also sequenced longitudinally. On average, sequencing was done at around 4.2 time points per patient, with the number of samplings ranging from 2 to 8. Broad study findings and their caveats: TCR clonotype switching after therapy was observed in 6 of 18 patients, and all newly emerging clones were found to be STAT3 wild type. At least one immunodominant TCRbeta clonotype was identified in every T-LGLL patient, and multiple immunodominant subclonotypes were identified in about half of the T-LGLL patients. In several patients, dominant TCR clone burden exceeded STAT3 mutant burden, suggesting STAT3 mutation arose secondarily within a pre-expanded clone. Persisting codominant clonotypes in some patients meant a small but highly pathogenic clone may have been missed. The linking of therapy response to changes in TCR clonal burden was complicated by variable intervals between samplings and differing treatment regimens. Because no samples were available when a clone first appeared, clonal expansion was inferred from samplings taken at other points.

Of note for this clone: Its specific antigen is unknown. No base qualities exist here, and no much larger clone lies one base off it.

TCRbeta libraries were sequenced on an Illumina MiSeq, and an average of around 41,000 productive templates per sample was obtained. Multiplex PCR amplification was used to generate TCRbeta CDR3 libraries with the immunoSEQ assay. The paper's data handling went like this. Repertoire diversity was computed as previously defined, with values near 0 indicating extremely monoclonal samples. Here the immuneACCESS table is served through TCRdb, limited to in-frame sequences with V and J called. Missing clones are a known gap in these copies; in checked studies unresolved V genes cover under half, and the rest lacks a known reason. V and J calls and clone size are those listed in that table; D and trimming were worked out from the DNA. The sample records approximately 15,000 clones, over 90% of which are singletons. The top ten clones comprise around 10% of the sample. Cut back by 3 bases and 7 bases, the V and J ends lie 6 bases apart. CDR1 and CDR2 are read off the germline V gene as KGHSH and LQKENI. Its CDR3 holds 12 amino acids, cysteine through phenylalanine. This entry keeps only the CDR3 DNA: 36 bases, framed from base 1.

DNA was extracted from blood mononuclear cells, and the same DNA was used for both TCR and STAT3 sequencing. The sequence links TRBV18 to TRBJ1-4; no D segment can be confidently identified. The sequenced material came from peripheral blood mononuclear cells. This clonotype was sampled from a woman in her forties or fifties with T-cell large granular lymphocyte leukemia. Some clones in this sample may be carry-over from other donors' samples. The age is the age at diagnosis. The nucleotides read TGTGCCAGCTCACCTCGGGGTGAAAAACTGTTTTTT. It is translated as CASSPRGEKLFF.